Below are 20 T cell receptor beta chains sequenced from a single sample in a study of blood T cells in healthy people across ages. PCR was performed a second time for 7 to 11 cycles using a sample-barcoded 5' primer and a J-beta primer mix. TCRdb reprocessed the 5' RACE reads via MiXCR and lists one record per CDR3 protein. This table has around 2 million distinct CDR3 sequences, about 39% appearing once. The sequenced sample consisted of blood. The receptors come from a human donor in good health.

In DNA, the CDR3 is TGCGCCAGCAGCTTATTGGACAGGTACTACGAGCAGTACTTC. Its translation: CASSLLDRYYEQYF. The chain carries TRBV5-1 and TRBJ2-5; 7 nucleotides agree with TRBD1. TRBJ2-7 explains the end of the DNA better; the J call may be wrong. CDR1 is SGHRS, CDR2 YFSETQ, per germline. The CDR3 totals 14 residues.

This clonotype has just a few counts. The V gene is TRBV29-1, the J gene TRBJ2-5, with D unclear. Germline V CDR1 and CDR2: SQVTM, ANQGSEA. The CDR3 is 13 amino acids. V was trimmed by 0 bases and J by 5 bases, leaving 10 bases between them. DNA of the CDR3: TGCAGCGTTGAAGAGGGCGGAGATGAGACCCAGTACTTC. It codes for CSVEEGGDETQYF.

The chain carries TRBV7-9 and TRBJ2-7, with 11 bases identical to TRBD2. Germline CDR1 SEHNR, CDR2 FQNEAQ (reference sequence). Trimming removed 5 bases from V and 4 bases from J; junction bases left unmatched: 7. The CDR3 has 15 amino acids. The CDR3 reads CASSPTSGDFYEQYF. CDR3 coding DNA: TGTGCCAGCAGCCCGACTAGCGGGGACTTTTACGAGCAGTACTTC.

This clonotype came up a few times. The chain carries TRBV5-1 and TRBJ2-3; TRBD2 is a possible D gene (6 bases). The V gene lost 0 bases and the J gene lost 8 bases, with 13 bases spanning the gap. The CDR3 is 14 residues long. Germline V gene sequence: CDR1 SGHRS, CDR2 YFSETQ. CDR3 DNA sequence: TGCGCCAGCAGCTTGGCCGCGACTAGTCCTACGCAGTATTTT. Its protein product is CASSLAATSPTQYF. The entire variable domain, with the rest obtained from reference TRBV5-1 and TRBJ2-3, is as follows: KAGVTQTPRYLIKTRGQQVTLSCSPISGHRSVSWYQQTPGQGLQFLFEYFSETQRNKGNFPGRFSGRQFSNSRSEMNVSTLELGDSALYLCASSLAATSPTQYFGPGTRLTVL.

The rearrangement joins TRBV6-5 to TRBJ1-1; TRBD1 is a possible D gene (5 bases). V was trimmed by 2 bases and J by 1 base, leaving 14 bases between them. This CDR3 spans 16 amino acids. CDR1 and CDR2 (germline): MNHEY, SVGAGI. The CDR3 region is CASSYRMGLSNTEAFF. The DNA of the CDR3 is TGTGCCAGCAGTTACCGCATGGGGCTCTCGAACACTGAAGCTTTCTTT.

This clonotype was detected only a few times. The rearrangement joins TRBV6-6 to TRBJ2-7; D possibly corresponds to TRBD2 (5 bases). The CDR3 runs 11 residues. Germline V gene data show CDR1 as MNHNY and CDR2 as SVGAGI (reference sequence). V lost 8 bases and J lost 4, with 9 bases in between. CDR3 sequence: CASGLQYEQYF. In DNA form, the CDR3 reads TGTGCCAGCGGACTCCAGTACGAGCAGTACTTC.

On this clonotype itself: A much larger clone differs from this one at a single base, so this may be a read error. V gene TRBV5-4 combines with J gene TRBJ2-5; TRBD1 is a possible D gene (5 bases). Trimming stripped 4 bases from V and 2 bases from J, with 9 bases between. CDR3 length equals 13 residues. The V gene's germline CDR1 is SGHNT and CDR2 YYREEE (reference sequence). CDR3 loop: CASSTRQQETQYF. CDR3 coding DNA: TGTGCCAGCAGCACGAGACAGCAAGAGACCCAGTACTTC. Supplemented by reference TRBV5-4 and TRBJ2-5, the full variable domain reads ETGVTQSPTHLIKTRGQQVTLRCSSQSGHNTVSWYQQALGQGPQFIFQYYREEENGRGNFPPRFSGLQFPNYSSELNVNALELDDSALYLCASSTRQQETQYFGPGTRLLVL.

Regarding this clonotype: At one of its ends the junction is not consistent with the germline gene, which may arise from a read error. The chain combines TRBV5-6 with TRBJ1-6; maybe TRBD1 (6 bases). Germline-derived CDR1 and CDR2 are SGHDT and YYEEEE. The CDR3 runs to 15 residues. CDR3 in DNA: TGTGCCAGCAGCTTATCCGGGGGCTATTATTCACCCCTCCACTTT. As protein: CASSLSGGYYSPLHF.

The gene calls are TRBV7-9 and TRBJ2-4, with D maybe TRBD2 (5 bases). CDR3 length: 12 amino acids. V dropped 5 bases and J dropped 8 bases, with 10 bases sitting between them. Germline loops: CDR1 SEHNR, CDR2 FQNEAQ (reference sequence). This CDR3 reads CASSPGYDIQYF. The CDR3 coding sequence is TGTGCCAGCAGCCCGGGGTATGACATTCAGTACTTC.

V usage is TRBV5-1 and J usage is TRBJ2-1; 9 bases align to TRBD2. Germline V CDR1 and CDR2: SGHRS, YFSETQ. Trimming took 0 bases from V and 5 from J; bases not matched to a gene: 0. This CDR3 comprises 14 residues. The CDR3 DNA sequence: TGCGCCAGCAGCTTGGCTAGCGGGGACAATGAGCAGTTCTTC. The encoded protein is CASSLASGDNEQFF. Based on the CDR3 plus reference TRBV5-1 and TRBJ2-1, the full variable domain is KAGVTQTPRYLIKTRGQQVTLSCSPISGHRSVSWYQQTPGQGLQFLFEYFSETQRNKGNFPGRFSGRQFSNSRSEMNVSTLELGDSALYLCASSLASGDNEQFFGPGTRLTVL.

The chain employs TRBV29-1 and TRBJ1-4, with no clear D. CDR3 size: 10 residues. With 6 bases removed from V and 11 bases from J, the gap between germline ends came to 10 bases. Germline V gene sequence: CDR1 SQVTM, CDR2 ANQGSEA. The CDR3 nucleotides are TGCAGCGTGGGCGAAGACAAACTGTTTTTT. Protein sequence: CSVGEDKLFF.

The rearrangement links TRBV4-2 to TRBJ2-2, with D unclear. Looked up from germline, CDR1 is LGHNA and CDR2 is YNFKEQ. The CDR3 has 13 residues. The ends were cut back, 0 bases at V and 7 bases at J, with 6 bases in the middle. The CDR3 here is CASSQEVGGELFF. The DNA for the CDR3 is TGTGCCAGCAGCCAAGAAGTTGGCGGGGAGCTGTTTTTT.

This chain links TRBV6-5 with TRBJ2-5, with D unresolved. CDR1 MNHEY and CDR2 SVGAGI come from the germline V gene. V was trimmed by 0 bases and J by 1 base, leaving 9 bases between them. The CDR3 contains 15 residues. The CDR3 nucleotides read TGTGCCAGCAGTTACTCTGAGACTCTCCAAGAGACCCAGTACTTC. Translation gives CASSYSETLQETQYF.

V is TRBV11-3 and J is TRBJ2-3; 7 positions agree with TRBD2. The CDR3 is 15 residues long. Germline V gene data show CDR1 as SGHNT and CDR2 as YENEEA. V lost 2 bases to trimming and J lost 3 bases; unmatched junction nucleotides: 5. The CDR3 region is CASSLSTGGTDTQYF. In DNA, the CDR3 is TGTGCCAGCAGCTTATCCACGGGGGGAACAGATACGCAGTATTTT.

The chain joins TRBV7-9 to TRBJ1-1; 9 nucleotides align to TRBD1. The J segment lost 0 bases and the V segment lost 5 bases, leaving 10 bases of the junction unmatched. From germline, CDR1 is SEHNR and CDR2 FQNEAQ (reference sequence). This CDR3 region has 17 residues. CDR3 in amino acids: CASSTLRDRVMNTEAFF. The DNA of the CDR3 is TGTGCCAGCAGCACCCTCCGGGACAGGGTTATGAACACTGAAGCTTTCTTT.

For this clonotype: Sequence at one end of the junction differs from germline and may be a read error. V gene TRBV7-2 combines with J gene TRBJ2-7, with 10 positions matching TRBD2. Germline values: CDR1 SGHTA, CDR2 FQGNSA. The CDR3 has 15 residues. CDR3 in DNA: TGTGCCAGCAGCTATACTAGCGGGGTTTCCTACGGGCAGTACTTC. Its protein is CASSYTSGVSYGQYF. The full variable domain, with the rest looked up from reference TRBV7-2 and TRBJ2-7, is GAGVSQSPSNKVTEKGKDVELRCDPISGHTALYWYRQSLGQGLEFLIYFQGNSAPDKSGLPSDRFSAERTGGSVSTLTIQRTQQEDSAVYLCASSYTSGVSYGQYFGPGTRLTVT.

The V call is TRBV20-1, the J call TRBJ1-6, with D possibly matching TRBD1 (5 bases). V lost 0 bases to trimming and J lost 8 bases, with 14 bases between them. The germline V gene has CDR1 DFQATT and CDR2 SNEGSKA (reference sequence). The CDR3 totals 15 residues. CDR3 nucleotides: TGCAGTGCTAGAGACCCGACAGAACCTTATTCACCCCTCCACTTT. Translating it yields CSARDPTEPYSPLHF.

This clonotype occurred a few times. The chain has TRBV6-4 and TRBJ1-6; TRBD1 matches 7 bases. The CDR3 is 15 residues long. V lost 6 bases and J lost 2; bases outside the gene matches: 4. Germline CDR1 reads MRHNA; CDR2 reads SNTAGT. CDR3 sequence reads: CASRAGGTYNSPLHF. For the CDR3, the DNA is TGTGCCAGCAGAGCAGGGGGGACCTATAATTCACCCCTCCACTTT.

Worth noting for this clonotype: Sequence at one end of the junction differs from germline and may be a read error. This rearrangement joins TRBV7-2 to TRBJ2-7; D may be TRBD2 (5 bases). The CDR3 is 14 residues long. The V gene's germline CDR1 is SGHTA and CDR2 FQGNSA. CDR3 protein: CPSSLVANSYEQYF. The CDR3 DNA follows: TGTCCCAGCAGCTTAGTAGCGAACTCCTACGAGCAGTACTTC. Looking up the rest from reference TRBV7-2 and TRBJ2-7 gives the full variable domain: GAGVSQSPSNKVTEKGKDVELRCDPISGHTALYWYRQSLGQGLEFLIYFQGNSAPDKSGLPSDRFSAERTGGSVSTLTIQRTQQEDSAVYLCPSSLVANSYEQYFGPGTRLTVT.

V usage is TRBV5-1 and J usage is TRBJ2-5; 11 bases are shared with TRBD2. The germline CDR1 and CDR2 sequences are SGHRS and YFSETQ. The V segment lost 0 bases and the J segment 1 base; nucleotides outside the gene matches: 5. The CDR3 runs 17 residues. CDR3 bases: TGCGCCAGCAGCTTGGCCGTAGCGGGGGGGTTCCAAGAGACCCAGTACTTC. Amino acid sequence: CASSLAVAGGFQETQYF.